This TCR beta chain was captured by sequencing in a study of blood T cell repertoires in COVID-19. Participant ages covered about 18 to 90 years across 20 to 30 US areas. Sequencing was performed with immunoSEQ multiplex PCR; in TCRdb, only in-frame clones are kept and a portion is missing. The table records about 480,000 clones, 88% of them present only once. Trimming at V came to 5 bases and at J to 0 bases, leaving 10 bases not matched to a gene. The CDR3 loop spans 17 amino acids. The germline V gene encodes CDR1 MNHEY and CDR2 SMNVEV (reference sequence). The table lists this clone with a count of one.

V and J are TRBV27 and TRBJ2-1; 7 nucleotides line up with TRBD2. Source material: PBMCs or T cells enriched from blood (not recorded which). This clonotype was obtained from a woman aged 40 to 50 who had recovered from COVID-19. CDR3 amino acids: CASSPGRGGPSYNEQFF. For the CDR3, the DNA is TGTGCCAGCAGTCCTGGGAGGGGAGGGCCCTCCTACAATGAGCAGTTCTTC.